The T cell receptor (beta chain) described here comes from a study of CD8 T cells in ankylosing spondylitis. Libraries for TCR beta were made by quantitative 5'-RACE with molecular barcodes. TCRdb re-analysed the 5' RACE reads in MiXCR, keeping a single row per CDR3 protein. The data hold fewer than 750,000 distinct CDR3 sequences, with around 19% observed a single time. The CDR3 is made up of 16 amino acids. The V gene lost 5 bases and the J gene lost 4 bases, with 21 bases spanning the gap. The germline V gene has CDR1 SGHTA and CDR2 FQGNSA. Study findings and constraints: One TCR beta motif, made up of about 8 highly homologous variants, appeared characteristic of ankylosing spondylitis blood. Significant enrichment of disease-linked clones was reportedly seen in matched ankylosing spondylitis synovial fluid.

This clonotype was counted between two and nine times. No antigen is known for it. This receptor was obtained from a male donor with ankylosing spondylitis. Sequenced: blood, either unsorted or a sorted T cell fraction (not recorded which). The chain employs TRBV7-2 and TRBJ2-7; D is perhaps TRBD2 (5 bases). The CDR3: CASSTRHALGMYEQYF. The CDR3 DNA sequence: TGTGCCAGCAGCACTAGACACGCTCTAGGGATGTACGAGCAGTACTTC.